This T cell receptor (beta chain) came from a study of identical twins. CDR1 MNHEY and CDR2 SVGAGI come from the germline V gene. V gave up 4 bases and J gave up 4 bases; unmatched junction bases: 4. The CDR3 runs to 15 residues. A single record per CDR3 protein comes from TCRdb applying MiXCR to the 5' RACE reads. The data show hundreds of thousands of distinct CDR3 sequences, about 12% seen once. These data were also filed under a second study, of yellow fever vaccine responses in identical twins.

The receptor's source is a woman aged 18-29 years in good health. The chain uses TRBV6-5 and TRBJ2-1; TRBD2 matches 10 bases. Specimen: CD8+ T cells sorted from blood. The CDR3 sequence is CASSLSTSGYNEQFF. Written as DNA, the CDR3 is TGTGCCAGCAGTTTGTCGACTAGCGGGTACAATGAGCAGTTCTTC.